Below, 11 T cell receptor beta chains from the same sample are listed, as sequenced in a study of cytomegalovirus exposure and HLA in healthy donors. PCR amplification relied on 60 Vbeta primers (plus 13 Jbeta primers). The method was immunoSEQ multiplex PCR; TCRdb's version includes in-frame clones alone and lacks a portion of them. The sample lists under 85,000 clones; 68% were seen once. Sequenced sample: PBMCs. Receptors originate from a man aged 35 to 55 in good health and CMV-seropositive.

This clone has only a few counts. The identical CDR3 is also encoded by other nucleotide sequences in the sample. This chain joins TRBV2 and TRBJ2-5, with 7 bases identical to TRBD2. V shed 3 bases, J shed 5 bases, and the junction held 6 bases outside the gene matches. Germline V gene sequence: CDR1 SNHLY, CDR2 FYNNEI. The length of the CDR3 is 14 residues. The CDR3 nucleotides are TGTGCCAGCAGTGAGGTGCCCGGGGGGGAGACCCAGTACTTC. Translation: CASSEVPGGETQYF.

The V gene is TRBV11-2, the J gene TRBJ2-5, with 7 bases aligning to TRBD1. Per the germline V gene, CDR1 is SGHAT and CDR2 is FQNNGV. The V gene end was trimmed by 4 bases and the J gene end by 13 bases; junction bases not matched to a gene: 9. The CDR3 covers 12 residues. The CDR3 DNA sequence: TGTGCCAGCAGCTCTGGGACAGAATTAAGGTACTTC. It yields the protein CASSSGTELRYF.

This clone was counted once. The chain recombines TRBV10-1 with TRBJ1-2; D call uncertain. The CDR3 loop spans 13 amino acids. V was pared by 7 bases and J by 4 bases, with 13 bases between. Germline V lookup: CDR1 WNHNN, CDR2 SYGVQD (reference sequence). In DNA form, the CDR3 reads TGCGCCAGCACACGTGTGGCCCTCTATGGCTACACCTTC. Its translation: CASTRVALYGYTF.

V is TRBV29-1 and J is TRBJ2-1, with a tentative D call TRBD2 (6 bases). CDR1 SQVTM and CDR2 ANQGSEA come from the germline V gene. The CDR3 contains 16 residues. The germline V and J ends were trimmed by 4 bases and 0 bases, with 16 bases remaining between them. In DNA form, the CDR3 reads TGCAGCGTTGCATTGGCCCCGACTAGCTCCTACAATGAGCAGTTCTTC. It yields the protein CSVALAPTSSYNEQFF.

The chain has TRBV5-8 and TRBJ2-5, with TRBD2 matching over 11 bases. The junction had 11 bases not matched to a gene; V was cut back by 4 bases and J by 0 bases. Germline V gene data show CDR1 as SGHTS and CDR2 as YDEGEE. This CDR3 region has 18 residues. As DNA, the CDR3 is TGTGCCAGCAGCCCTGGGGTTACTAGCGGGGGCGACCAAGAGACCCAGTACTTC. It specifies CASSPGVTSGGDQETQYF.

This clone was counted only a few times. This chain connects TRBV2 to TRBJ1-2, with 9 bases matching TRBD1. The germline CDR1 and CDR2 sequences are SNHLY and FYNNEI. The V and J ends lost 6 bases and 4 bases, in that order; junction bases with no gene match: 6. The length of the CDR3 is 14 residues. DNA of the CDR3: TGTGCCAGCAGCCAACAGGGGGCTCGCTATGGCTACACCTTC. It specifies CASSQQGARYGYTF.

The CDR3 bases are TGTGCCAGCAGACGGGACACGTCCTACGAGCAGTACTTC. It specifies CASRRDTSYEQYF. The V and J genes are TRBV2 and TRBJ2-7, with D possibly matching TRBD1 (6 bases). The CDR3 is made up of 13 amino acids. Trimming stripped 6 bases from V and 1 base from J, with 10 bases between. CDR1 and CDR2 from the germline V gene are SNHLY and FYNNEI.

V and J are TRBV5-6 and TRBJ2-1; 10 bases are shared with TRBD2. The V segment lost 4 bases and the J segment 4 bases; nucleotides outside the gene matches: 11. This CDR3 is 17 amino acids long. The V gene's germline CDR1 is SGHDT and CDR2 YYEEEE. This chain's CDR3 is CASSLFRASGSYNEQFF. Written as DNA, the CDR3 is TGTGCCAGCAGCCTATTCAGGGCTAGCGGGAGTTACAATGAGCAGTTCTTC.

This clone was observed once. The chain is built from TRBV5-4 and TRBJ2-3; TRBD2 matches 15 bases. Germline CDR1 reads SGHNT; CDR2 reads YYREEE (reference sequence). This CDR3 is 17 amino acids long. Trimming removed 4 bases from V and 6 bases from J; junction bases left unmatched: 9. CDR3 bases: TGTGCCAGCAGCACCCGGACTAGCGGGGGGGCACGGGATACGCAGTATTTT. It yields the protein CASSTRTSGGARDTQYF. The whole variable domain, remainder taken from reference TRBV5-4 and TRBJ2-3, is ETGVTQSPTHLIKTRGQQVTLRCSSQSGHNTVSWYQQALGQGPQFIFQYYREEENGRGNFPPRFSGLQFPNYSSELNVNALELDDSALYLCASSTRTSGGARDTQYFGPGTRLTVL.

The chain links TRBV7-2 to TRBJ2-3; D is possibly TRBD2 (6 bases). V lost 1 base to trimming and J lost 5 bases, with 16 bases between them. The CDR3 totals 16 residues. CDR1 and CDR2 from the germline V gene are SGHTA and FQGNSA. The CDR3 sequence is CASSLVGGGRGDTQYF. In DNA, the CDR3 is TGTGCCAGCAGCTTAGTCGGGGGAGGCCGGGGAGATACGCAGTATTTT.

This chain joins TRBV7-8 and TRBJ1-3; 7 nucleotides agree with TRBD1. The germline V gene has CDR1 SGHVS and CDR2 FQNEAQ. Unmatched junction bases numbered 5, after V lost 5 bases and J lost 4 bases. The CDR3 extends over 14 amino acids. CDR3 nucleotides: TGTGCCAGCAGCGAGACAGGGACAGGAAACACCATATATTTT. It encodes CASSETGTGNTIYF.